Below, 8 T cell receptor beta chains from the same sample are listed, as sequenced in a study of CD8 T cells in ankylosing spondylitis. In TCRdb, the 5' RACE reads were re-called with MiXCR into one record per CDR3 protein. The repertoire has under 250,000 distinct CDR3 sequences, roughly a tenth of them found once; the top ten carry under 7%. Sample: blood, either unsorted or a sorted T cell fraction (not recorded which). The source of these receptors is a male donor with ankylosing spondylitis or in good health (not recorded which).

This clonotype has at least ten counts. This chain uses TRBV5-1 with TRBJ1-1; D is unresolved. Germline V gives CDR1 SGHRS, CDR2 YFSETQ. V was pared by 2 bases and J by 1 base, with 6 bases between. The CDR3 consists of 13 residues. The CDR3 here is CASSFDQNTEAFF. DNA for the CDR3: TGCGCCAGCAGCTTTGACCAGAACACTGAAGCTTTCTTT.

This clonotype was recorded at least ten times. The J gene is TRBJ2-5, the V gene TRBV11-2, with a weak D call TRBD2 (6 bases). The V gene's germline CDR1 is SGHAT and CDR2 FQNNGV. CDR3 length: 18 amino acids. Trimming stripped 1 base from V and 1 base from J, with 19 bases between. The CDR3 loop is CASSLGRPGETLQETQYF. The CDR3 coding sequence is TGTGCCAGCAGCTTAGGTCGACCGGGGGAAACCCTCCAAGAGACCCAGTACTTC.

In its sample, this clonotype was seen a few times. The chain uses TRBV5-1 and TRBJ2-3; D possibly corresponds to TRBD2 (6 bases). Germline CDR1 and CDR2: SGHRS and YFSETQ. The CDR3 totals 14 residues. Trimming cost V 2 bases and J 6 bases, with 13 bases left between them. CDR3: CASSLIMTRDTQYF. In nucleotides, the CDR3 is TGCGCCAGCAGCTTAATAATGACTAGGGATACGCAGTATTTT.

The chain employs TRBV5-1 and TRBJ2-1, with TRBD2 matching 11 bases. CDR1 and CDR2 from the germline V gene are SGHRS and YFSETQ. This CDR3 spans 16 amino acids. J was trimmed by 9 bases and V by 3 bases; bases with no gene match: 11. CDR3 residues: CASSSQTSGDEGEQFF. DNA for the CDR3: TGCGCCAGCAGCTCTCAGACTAGCGGGGACGAAGGTGAGCAGTTCTTC.

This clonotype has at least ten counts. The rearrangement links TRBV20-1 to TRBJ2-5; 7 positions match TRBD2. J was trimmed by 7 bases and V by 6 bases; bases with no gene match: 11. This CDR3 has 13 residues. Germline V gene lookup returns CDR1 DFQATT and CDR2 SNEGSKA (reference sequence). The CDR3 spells CSATTPGGLTQYF. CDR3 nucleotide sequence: TGCAGTGCCACGACGCCGGGGGGTTTGACCCAGTACTTC.

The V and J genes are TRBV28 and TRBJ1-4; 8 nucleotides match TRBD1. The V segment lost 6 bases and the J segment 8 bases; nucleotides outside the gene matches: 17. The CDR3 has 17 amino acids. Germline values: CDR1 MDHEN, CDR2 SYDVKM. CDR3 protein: CASSQPTGGVTSEKLFF. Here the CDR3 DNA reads TGTGCCAGCAGCCAACCAACAGGGGGTGTAACCTCGGAAAAACTGTTTTTT.

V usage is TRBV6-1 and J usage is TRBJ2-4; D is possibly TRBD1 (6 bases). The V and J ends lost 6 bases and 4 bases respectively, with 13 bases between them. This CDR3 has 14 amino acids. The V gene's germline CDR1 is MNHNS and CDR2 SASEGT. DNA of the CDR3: TGTGCCAGCAGCGCCCCCGACAGGAAAAACATTCAGTACTTC. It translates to CASSAPDRKNIQYF.

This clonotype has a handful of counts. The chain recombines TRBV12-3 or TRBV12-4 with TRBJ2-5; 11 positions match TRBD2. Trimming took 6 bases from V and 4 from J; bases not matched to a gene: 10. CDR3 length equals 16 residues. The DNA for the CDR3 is TGTGCCAGCAGCCCTCCCACTAGCGGGAGCCCAGAGACCCAGTACTTC. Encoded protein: CASSPPTSGSPETQYF.